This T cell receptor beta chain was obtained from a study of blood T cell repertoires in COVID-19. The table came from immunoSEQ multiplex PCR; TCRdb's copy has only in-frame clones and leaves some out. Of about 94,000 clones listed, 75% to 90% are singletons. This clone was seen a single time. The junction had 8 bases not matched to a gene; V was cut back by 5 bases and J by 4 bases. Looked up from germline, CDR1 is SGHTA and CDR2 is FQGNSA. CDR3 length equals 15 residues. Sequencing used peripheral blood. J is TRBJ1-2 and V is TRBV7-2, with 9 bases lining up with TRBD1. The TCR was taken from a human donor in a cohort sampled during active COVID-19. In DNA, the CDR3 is TGTGCCAGCAGCCCTGACAGGGGGGGCCTCTATGGCTACACCTTC. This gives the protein CASSPDRGGLYGYTF.